This TCR beta chain was recovered during a study of OX40 agonist ivuxolimab in advanced cancers. Background on the study: Enrolled patients in dose escalation had cancers that were hepatocellular carcinoma, melanoma, renal cell or head and neck cancer.

The junction had 10 bases not matched to a gene; V was cut back by 4 bases and J by 1 base. The CDR3 is made up of 17 amino acids. The germline V gene has CDR1 SGHRS and CDR2 YFSETQ. TCRdb keeps only in-frame clones here, not all; method: immunoSEQ multiplex PCR. The data hold 70,000 to 95,000 clones, with around 90% observed a single time. Autoimmune disease history or systemic immunosuppression disqualified patients. The gene calls are TRBV5-1 and TRBJ2-3, with 9 bases lining up with TRBD2. The sequence was collected from an adult with an advanced solid tumor such as melanoma, head and neck, liver or kidney cancer. Sequencing was performed on CD4+ or CD8+ T cells sorted from blood, taken in a trial of the OX40 agonist ivuxolimab. The CDR3 coding sequence is TGCGCCAGCAGCGCCCGCATAGCTAGCGGGGGCACAGATACGCAGTATTTT. This codes for CASSARIASGGTDTQYF.